Listed below are T cell receptor beta chains from one sample, sequenced in a study of beta chain features in type 1 diabetes. Method: immunoSEQ multiplex PCR; TCRdb's copy keeps in-frame clones and lacks some. The data hold about 700,000 clones, with 13% observed a single time. The specimen was naive CD4+ T cells from blood. All receptors come from a young man with type 1 diabetes. Both conserved end residues are part of each CDR3. D genes are given only for firm matches. The size field is filled for only some rows; it gives once, few, many or a size class.

>TRBJ1-6|-|-|TRBV25-1
CASSAGTARVSPLHF
TGTGCCAGCAGTGCCGGGACTGCCAGGGTATCACCCCTCCACTTT
>TRBJ2-4|-|-|TRBV5-1
CASSSGTGNIQYF
TGCGCCAGCAGCTCCGGGACGGGGAACATTCAGTACTTC
>TRBJ2-1|few|-|TRBV11-1
CASSSPPGNEQFF
TGTGCCAGCAGCTCGCCGCCTGGGAATGAGCAGTTCTTC
>TRBJ2-3|few|TRBD1|TRBV5-6
CASSAYRGSSDTQYF
TGTGCCAGCAGCGCGTACAGGGGAAGTTCGGATACGCAGTATTTT
>TRBJ2-7|few|-|TRBV13
CASSHGRGYEQYF
TGTGCCAGCAGCCACGGTAGGGGCTACGAGCAGTACTTC
>TRBJ2-7|-|-|TRBV5-1
CASSLGLWGEQYF
TGCGCCAGCAGCTTGGGTTTATGGGGCGAGCAGTACTTC
>TRBJ1-4|few|-|TRBV7-2
CASSLGWVEKLFF
TGTGCCAGCAGCTTAGGCTGGGTTGAAAAACTGTTTTTT
>TRBJ2-5|few|-|TRBV4-1
CASSRLADQETQYF
TGCGCCAGCAGCCGTTTAGCAGATCAAGAGACCCAGTACTTC
>TRBJ2-3|-|TRBD2|TRBV7-8
CASSLAVTSGASTDTQYF
TGTGCCAGCAGCTTAGCCGTAACTAGCGGGGCTAGCACAGATACGCAGTATTTT
>TRBJ2-2|-|-|TRBV15
CATSRDRGSGELFF
TGTGCCACCAGCAGAGATAGGGGAAGCGGGGAGCTGTTTTTT
>TRBJ1-3|-|-|TRBV10-3
CAITEASSGNTIYF
TGTGCCATCACCGAGGCCAGCTCTGGAAACACCATATATTTT
>TRBJ1-5|few|-|TRBV18
CASSPGTRDQPQHF
TGTGCCAGCTCACCCGGGACGCGGGATCAGCCCCAGCATTTT
>TRBJ1-1|-|-|TRBV18
CASSPIDSLSNTEAFF
TGTGCCAGCTCACCTATCGACAGCTTATCGAACACTGAAGCTTTCTTT
>TRBJ1-2|few|-|TRBV28
CASSSPMAGRAF
TGTGCCAGCAGTAGCCCCATGGCAGGGCGCGCCTTC
>TRBJ1-1|-|-|TRBV10-3
CAMSPGLLNTEAFF
TGTGCCATGAGCCCGGGACTCCTGAACACTGAAGCTTTCTTT
>TRBJ2-1|few|TRBD2|TRBV7-9
CASSLVSLAGGRYNEQFF
TGTGCCAGCAGCTTAGTCTCCCTAGCGGGGGGGAGATACAATGAGCAGTTCTTC
>TRBJ2-1|few|-|TRBV11-1
CASSLGLSPLVDNEQFF
TGTGCCAGCAGCTTAGGTTTATCGCCCTTGGTGGACAATGAGCAGTTCTTC
>TRBJ1-1|few|-|TRBV2
CASSAQGNTEAFF
TGTGCCAGCAGTGCGCAGGGGAACACTGAAGCTTTCTTT
>TRBJ2-5|few|TRBD1|TRBV7-8
CASSFRDRTQETQYF
TGTGCCAGCAGCTTCCGGGACAGGACCCAAGAGACCCAGTACTTC
>TRBJ1-4|few|-|TRBV28
CAIAGRGNEKLFF
TGTGCGATTGCGGGACGGGGAAATGAAAAACTGTTTTTT
>TRBJ1-5|-|-|TRBV19
CASSSLTVDQPQHF
TGTGCCAGTAGTAGTTTGACAGTGGATCAGCCCCAGCATTTT
>TRBJ1-2|-|-|TRBV4-1
CASSQAGTAARYGYTF
TGCGCCAGCAGCCAGGCCGGGACGGCCGCCCGCTATGGCTACACCTTC
>TRBJ2-1|few|TRBD1|TRBV18
CASSPGTGYNEQFF
TGTGCCAGCTCACCCGGGACAGGGTACAATGAGCAGTTCTTC
>TRBJ2-6|few|-|TRBV7-8
CAGRGVSGANVLTF
TGTGCCGGTAGGGGGGTGTCTGGGGCCAACGTCCTGACTTTC
>TRBJ2-3|-|-|TRBV2
CASRKTGSTDTQYF
TGTGCCAGCAGGAAAACGGGGAGCACAGATACGCAGTATTTT
>TRBJ2-5|few|-|TRBV2
CASSGIRPQETQYF
TGTGCCAGCAGTGGTATTCGACCACAGGAGACCCAGTACTTC
>TRBJ1-2|few|-|TRBV18
CASSSNSGIENGYTF
TGTGCCAGCTCATCCAATTCCGGGATAGAAAATGGCTACACCTTC
>TRBJ1-3|few|-|TRBV29-1
CSAQTGHSGNTIYF
TGCAGCGCCCAGACAGGACACTCTGGAAACACCATATATTTT
>TRBJ1-4|-|-|TRBV30
CAWCPVVATNEKLFF
TGTGCCTGGTGTCCCGTAGTTGCAACTAATGAAAAACTGTTTTTT
>TRBJ2-5|few|-|TRBV27
CASSNLQETQYF
TGTGCCAGCAGTAACCTCCAAGAGACCCAGTACTTC
>TRBJ2-7|-|-|TRBV10-3
CATISAGGASYEQYF
TGTGCCACCATTTCGGCTGGCGGGGCCTCCTACGAGCAGTACTTC
>TRBJ2-3|few|TRBD2|TRBV18
CASSPSSGWALYF
TGTGCCAGCTCACCCTCTAGCGGGTGGGCTCTGTATTTT
>TRBJ1-1|few|-|TRBV10-3
CAISEFRDTPFF
TGTGCCATCAGTGAGTTCCGGGACACACCTTTCTTT
>TRBJ1-4|few|-|TRBV30
CAWSSVEKLFF
TGTGCCTGGAGTAGCGTGGAAAAACTGTTTTTT
>TRBJ2-1|-|-|TRBV19
CASSMNSNNEQFF
TGTGCCAGTAGTATGAACAGCAACAATGAGCAGTTCTTC
>TRBJ2-1|-|-|TRBV19
CASSMGSYNEQFF
TGTGCCAGTAGTATGGGGTCCTACAATGAGCAGTTCTTC
>TRBJ2-7|-|TRBD1|TRBV5-1
CASSLSQGATYEQYF
TGCGCCAGCAGCTTAAGTCAGGGGGCCACCTACGAGCAGTACTTC
>TRBJ2-7|-|TRBD2|TRBV6-6
CASSYSGGYSSYEQYF
TGTGCCAGCAGTTACTCGGGAGGGTATAGCTCCTACGAGCAGTACTTC
>TRBJ1-5|-|-|TRBV5-1
CASSLDGENQPQHF
TGCGCCAGCAGTTTGGACGGGGAGAATCAGCCCCAGCATTTT
>TRBJ1-2|few|-|TRBV29-1
CSVEWVLPNYGYTF
TGCAGCGTTGAATGGGTTCTCCCTAACTATGGCTACACCTTC
>TRBJ2-1|-|TRBD2|TRBV10-3
CAISDREDDEQFF
TGTGCCATCAGTGATCGGGAGGACGATGAGCAGTTCTTC
>TRBJ2-6|few|-|TRBV19
CATTLGISGANVLTF
TGTGCCACAACCCTCGGGATATCTGGGGCCAACGTCCTGACTTTC
>TRBJ2-3|-|-|TRBV9
CASSPTTDTQYF
TGTGCCAGCAGCCCTACGACGGATACGCAGTATTTT
>TRBJ2-1|few|-|TRBV29-1
CSVEQAGGDEQFF
TGCAGCGTTGAGCAGGCAGGAGGGGATGAGCAGTTCTTC
>TRBJ1-4|-|TRBD1|TRBV30
CAWSGSGQGNEKLFF
TGTGCCTGGAGTGGATCGGGACAGGGGAATGAAAAACTGTTTTTT